This entry is about one T cell receptor beta chain. The protocol was immunoSEQ multiplex PCR, while the TCRdb copy is restricted to in-frame clones and leaves out a portion. The data contain roughly 66,000 clones, about 90% of them singletons. This entry is derived from a study of T cell changes during pregnancy in multiple sclerosis. Trimming removed 6 bases from V and 2 bases from J, with 13 bases in between. CDR3 length: 14 amino acids. Germline V lookup: CDR1 MNHEY, CDR2 SVGAGI. This clonotype originated in a female donor with multiple sclerosis, enrolled in a pregnancy study. This sequence joins TRBV6-5 and TRBJ1-2; D is ambiguous. The source was peripheral blood, collected in the first trimester of pregnancy. CDR3 DNA: TGTGCCAGCAGGCTCGGGAATCTAAACTATGGCTACACCTTC. Residues: CASRLGNLNYGYTF.